This T cell receptor beta chain was sequenced during a study of blood T cells in healthy people across ages. Study findings and constraints: Unknown CMV status may confound age-related changes in expanded clones.

Per sample, extraction of total RNA gave at least 6 micrograms in every case. A second PCR, run for 7 to 11 cycles, used a sample-barcoded 5' primer plus a J-beta primer mix. Every single cDNA molecule received a tag from a template-switch adaptor with 12 random nucleotides. MiXCR was run by TCRdb on the 5' RACE reads, yielding one entry per CDR3 protein. The sample records 1.4 million or so distinct CDR3 sequences, 40% to 45% being singletons. Worth noting for this clonotype: Antigen unknown.

Looked up from germline, CDR1 is KGHSH and CDR2 is LQKENI. Trimming removed 3 bases from V and 0 bases from J, with 8 bases in between. This CDR3 contains 14 residues. The chain has TRBV18 and TRBJ1-1, with unresolved D. The source material was blood. This clonotype was sampled from a young woman in good health. DNA for the CDR3: TGTGCCAGCTCACCGGTCAGCATGAACACTGAAGCTTTCTTT. Translation gives CASSPVSMNTEAFF.